Below are 5 T cell receptor beta chains sequenced from a single sample in a study of chemoradiotherapy in HPV16-positive cancers (dated by TCRdb to 2021 to 2024). The library relied on the immunoSEQ multiplex PCR assay. TCRdb holds this immuneACCESS table with in-frame rearrangements only. Some clones are missing; in checked studies, unresolved V genes explain under half, and the rest has no known cause. The sample table lists fewer than 2,000 clones, around 82% of them with a count of one. The ten top clones hold around 8.8% of the sample. The material was tumor tissue, obtained from a patient who underwent chemoradiotherapy. These receptors were collected from a human donor with HPV-associated anogenital cancer.

V is TRBV7-3 and J is TRBJ2-2; a weak D match, TRBD2 (6 bases). The CDR3 consists of 16 residues. The V gene lost 2 bases and the J gene lost 1 base, with 11 bases spanning the gap. CDR1 SGHTA and CDR2 FQGTGA come from the germline V gene. This CDR3 reads CASSLVPAGNTGELFF. The DNA of the CDR3 is TGTGCCAGCAGCTTAGTCCCAGCGGGGAACACCGGGGAGCTGTTTTTT.

This chain connects TRBV2 to TRBJ2-7; D unclear. Germline CDR1 SNHLY, CDR2 FYNNEI. CDR3 length: 13 amino acids. V gave up 0 bases and J gave up 6 bases, with 9 bases separating them. CDR3 DNA: TGTGCCAGCAGTGAAGCCGGTTTCCTCGAGCAGTACTTC. Its translation is CASSEAGFLEQYF.

This clone was recorded a few times. The V call is TRBV5-6, the J call TRBJ2-3; no reliable D call. V was shortened by 0 bases and J by 0 bases, with 5 bases between the two germline ends. Germline CDR1 reads SGHDT; CDR2 reads YYEEEE. The CDR3 spans 14 residues. The CDR3 DNA is TGTGCCAGCAGCTTGGATTGGAGCACAGATACGCAGTATTTT. It is translated as CASSLDWSTDTQYF.

In DNA form, the CDR3 reads TGCGCCAGCAGCACGGGACAGGGGGAGGGGGAGCAGTACTTC. This gives the protein CASSTGQGEGEQYF. The chain carries TRBV5-1 and TRBJ2-7, with 11 positions matching TRBD1. This CDR3 is built from 14 residues. Germline assignment: CDR1 SGHRS and CDR2 YFSETQ. V shed 4 bases and J 7 bases; nucleotides not matched to a gene: 7.

This chain connects TRBV5-4 to TRBJ1-2; D is possibly TRBD1 (5 bases). Deletions cut 0 bases from V and 7 bases from J, with 19 bases between. Germline V gene sequence: CDR1 SGHNT, CDR2 YYREEE (reference sequence). The CDR3 is 16 residues long. CDR3 nucleotide sequence: TGTGCCAGCAGCTTGGCCGGCGGGGGACGATACTCTGGCTACACCTTC. This translates into CASSLAGGGRYSGYTF.